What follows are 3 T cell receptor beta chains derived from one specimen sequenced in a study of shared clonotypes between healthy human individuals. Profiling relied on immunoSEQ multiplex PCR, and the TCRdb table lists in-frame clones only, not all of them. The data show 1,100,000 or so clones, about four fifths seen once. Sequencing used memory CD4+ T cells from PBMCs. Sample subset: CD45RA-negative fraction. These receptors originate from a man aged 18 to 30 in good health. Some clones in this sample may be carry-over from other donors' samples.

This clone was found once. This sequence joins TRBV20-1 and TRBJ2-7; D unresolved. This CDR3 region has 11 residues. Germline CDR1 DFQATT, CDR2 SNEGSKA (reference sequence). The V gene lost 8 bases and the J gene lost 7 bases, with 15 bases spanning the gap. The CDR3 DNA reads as TGCAGTACGGCATGGGTGAGAGAGCAGTACTTC. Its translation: CSTAWVREQYF.

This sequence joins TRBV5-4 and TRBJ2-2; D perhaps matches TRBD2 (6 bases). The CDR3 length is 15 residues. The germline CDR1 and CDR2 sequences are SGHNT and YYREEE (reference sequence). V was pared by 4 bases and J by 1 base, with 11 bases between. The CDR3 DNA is TGTGCCAGCAGCCCGGGACTCCTGAACACCGGGGAGCTGTTTTTT. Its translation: CASSPGLLNTGELFF.

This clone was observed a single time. In nucleotides, the CDR3 is TGTGCCAGCAGTTACTCGAGCTCCTATAATTCACCCCTCCACTTT. Amino acids: CASSYSSSYNSPLHF. V and J are TRBV6-5 and TRBJ1-6; D ambiguous. From germline, CDR1 is MNHEY and CDR2 SVGAGI. The germline V and J ends were trimmed by 0 bases and 0 bases, with 3 bases remaining between them. The length of the CDR3 is 15 residues.